The 28 T cell receptor beta chains in this list originate from one sample, sequenced in a study of blood T cell repertoires in COVID-19. Some clones are missing from TCRdb's copy, which holds only in-frame ones; the method was immunoSEQ multiplex PCR. The sample includes 300,000 to 400,000 clones, 80% to 90% of them seen just once. The source material was peripheral blood. These receptor sequences come from a man aged 30-40 years with active or convalescent COVID-19.

This clone was counted a few times. This rearrangement joins TRBV7-2 to TRBJ2-7; 9 nucleotides match TRBD2. The germline V gene encodes CDR1 SGHTA and CDR2 FQGNSA. The J segment lost 5 bases and the V segment lost 1 base, leaving 6 bases of the junction unmatched. The CDR3 totals 15 residues. In DNA form, the CDR3 reads TGTGCCAGCAGCTTAGTGGGCGGGAGGGCCCACGAGCAGTACTTC. Amino acids: CASSLVGGRAHEQYF.

Regarding this clone: Sequence at one end of the junction differs from germline and may be a read error. This sequence joins TRBV5-1 and TRBJ2-1; perhaps TRBD2 as D (6 bases). Germline CDR1 and CDR2: SGHRS and YFSETQ. CDR3 length: 15 amino acids. This CDR3 reads CANSLAPSVANEQFF. The DNA for the CDR3 is TGCGCCAACAGCTTGGCGCCTAGCGTGGCCAATGAGCAGTTCTTC.

The chain carries TRBV9 and TRBJ1-6; D may be TRBD1 (6 bases). Per the germline V gene, CDR1 is SGDLS and CDR2 is YYNGEE. Trimming took off 0 bases at V and 10 bases at J, with 14 bases between the two ends. The CDR3 extends over 15 amino acids. CDR3 region: CASSVEGGGNSPLHF. The CDR3 region has the DNA TGTGCCAGCAGCGTAGAGGGGGGGGGAAACTCACCCCTCCACTTT.

V and J are TRBV9 and TRBJ2-1, with TRBD2 identical over 10 bases. CDR1 and CDR2 (germline): SGDLS, YYNGEE. The CDR3 is 16 residues long. Trimming removed 4 bases from V and 3 bases from J; junction bases left unmatched: 7. The CDR3 sequence: CASSPSGRAVYNEQFF. CDR3 nucleotide sequence: TGTGCCAGCAGCCCCAGCGGGAGGGCGGTCTACAATGAGCAGTTCTTC. The full variable domain, completed using reference TRBV9 and TRBJ2-1, is DSGVTQTPKHLITATGQRVTLRCSPRSGDLSVYWYQQSLDQGLQFLIQYYNGEERAKGNILERFSAQQFPDLHSELNLSSLELGDSALYFCASSPSGRAVYNEQFFGPGTRLTVL.

This chain links TRBV7-2 with TRBJ1-2; 10 bases agree with TRBD1. This CDR3 has 14 amino acids. Trimming at V came to 5 bases and at J to 6 bases, leaving 6 bases not matched to a gene. CDR1 SGHTA and CDR2 FQGNSA come from the germline V gene. The CDR3 is CASSPDRGRDGYTF. The CDR3 bases are TGTGCCAGCAGCCCCGACAGGGGGCGAGATGGCTACACCTTC.

The gene calls are TRBV11-2 and TRBJ2-7; D is perhaps TRBD2 (5 bases). Germline V CDR1 and CDR2: SGHAT, FQNNGV. V was shortened by 2 bases and J by 5 bases, with 19 bases between the two germline ends. This CDR3 is 16 amino acids long. CDR3: CASSLRTEASTDEQYF. CDR3 in DNA: TGTGCCAGCAGCTTAAGGACGGAGGCTTCTACTGACGAGCAGTACTTC.

The rearrangement links TRBV25-1 to TRBJ1-6; 7 positions match TRBD1. The CDR3 runs 13 residues. The V and J ends lost 3 bases and 10 bases, in that order; junction bases with no gene match: 3. Germline V lookup: CDR1 MGHDK, CDR2 SYGVNS. In nucleotides, the CDR3 is TGTGCCAGCAGTGACTTACAGGGGTCACCCCTCCACTTT. Residues: CASSDLQGSPLHF.

J is TRBJ2-7 and V is TRBV6-5; 8 positions match TRBD1. The germline V gene encodes CDR1 MNHEY and CDR2 SVGAGI. The CDR3 has 14 residues. With 6 bases clipped from V and 0 bases from J, the junction kept 4 bases outside the gene matches. The CDR3 protein is CASSDRGLSYEQYF. CDR3 DNA: TGTGCCAGCAGCGACAGGGGACTCTCCTACGAGCAGTACTTC.

The chain uses TRBV11-2 and TRBJ2-1; 8 positions match TRBD2. V gave up 5 bases and J gave up 0 bases; unmatched junction bases: 3. The germline gives CDR1 SGHAT, CDR2 FQNNGV. The CDR3 has 15 residues. The CDR3 region has the DNA TGTGCCAGCAGCAGCCGGGGGGGCTCCTACAATGAGCAGTTCTTC. This gives the protein CASSSRGGSYNEQFF. The variable domain in full, completed from reference TRBV11-2 and TRBJ2-1, reads EAGVAQSPRYKIIEKRQSVAFWCNPISGHATLYWYQQILGQGPKLLIQFQNNGVVDDSQLPKDRFSAERLKGVDSTLKIQPAKLEDSAVYLCASSSRGGSYNEQFFGPGTRLTVL.

The chain joins TRBV5-1 to TRBJ1-1; tentatively, D is TRBD1 (6 bases). Trimming stripped 4 bases from V and 0 bases from J, with 10 bases between. Germline CDR1 SGHRS, CDR2 YFSETQ. The CDR3 has 14 residues. CDR3 DNA sequence: TGCGCCAGCAGCCAGGGACAAGTGAACACTGAAGCTTTCTTT. Protein sequence: CASSQGQVNTEAFF.

Written as DNA, the CDR3 is TGTGCCAGCAGTGGAGGCAGGGTTGAAAAACTGTTTTTT. Translating gives CASSGGRVEKLFF. This sequence joins TRBV2 and TRBJ1-4, with a weak D call TRBD1 (5 bases). Per germline, CDR1 SNHLY and CDR2 FYNNEI. This CDR3 has 13 amino acids. Trimming pared 4 bases from V and 7 bases from J, leaving 10 bases between.

The chain recombines TRBV6-5 with TRBJ2-1; 9 positions match TRBD2. V was pared by 6 bases and J by 3 bases, with 3 bases of the junction left unmatched. CDR1 MNHEY and CDR2 SVGAGI come from the germline V gene. The CDR3 contains 14 residues. Here the CDR3 reads CASRVAGVYNEQFF. DNA of the CDR3: TGTGCCAGCAGGGTAGCGGGAGTCTACAATGAGCAGTTCTTC.

The V gene is TRBV10-3, the J gene TRBJ1-2; 7 bases map to TRBD1. The CDR3 contains 16 residues. Germline CDR1 and CDR2: ENHRY and SYGVKD. The V gene end was trimmed by 0 bases and the J gene end by 0 bases; junction bases not matched to a gene: 4. CDR3 DNA: TGTGCCATCAGTGAGTCGGGACAGTCCCCTAACTATGGCTACACCTTC. Translation: CAISESGQSPNYGYTF.

This chain uses TRBV5-4 with TRBJ1-2; 7 bases align to TRBD1. From germline, CDR1 is SGHNT and CDR2 YYREEE (reference sequence). Trimming at V came to 4 bases and at J to 8 bases, leaving 11 bases not matched to a gene. The CDR3 totals 14 residues. The DNA for the CDR3 is TGTGCCAGCAGCCCCTATGAGGGGGCGACGGGCTACACCTTC. It specifies CASSPYEGATGYTF.

The V call is TRBV4-1, the J call TRBJ1-6; D gene uncertain. This CDR3 has 18 amino acids. The germline CDR1 and CDR2 sequences are MGHRA and YSYEKL. The V end was cut by 1 base, the J end by 5 bases, with 18 bases between. CDR3 sequence: CASSQVGGPRLNNSPLHF. In DNA form, the CDR3 reads TGCGCCAGCAGCCAAGTTGGAGGCCCCCGCCTGAATAATTCACCCCTCCACTTT.

The gene calls are TRBV11-3 and TRBJ1-2; the match to TRBD1 covers 9 bases. The J segment lost 7 bases and the V segment lost 1 base, leaving 4 bases of the junction unmatched. The CDR3 covers 14 residues. Germline V gene sequence: CDR1 SGHNT, CDR2 YENEEA. CDR3 loop: CASSLATGGGGYTF. The CDR3, as DNA: TGTGCCAGCAGCTTAGCCACAGGGGGCGGTGGCTACACCTTC.

The rearrangement links TRBV5-4 to TRBJ1-1, with 9 bases that match TRBD1. Germline V gene lookup returns CDR1 SGHNT and CDR2 YYREEE (reference sequence). This CDR3 is built from 15 residues. Trimming at V came to 5 bases and at J to 1 base, leaving 6 bases not matched to a gene. The CDR3 loop is CASRAGQGRNTEAFF. CDR3 in DNA: TGTGCCAGCAGGGCAGGACAGGGGCGGAACACTGAAGCTTTCTTT.

This sequence joins TRBV4-3 and TRBJ2-2; 8 bases are shared with TRBD2. The CDR3 totals 16 residues. The germline V gene has CDR1 LGHNA and CDR2 YSLEER. The junction had 7 bases not matched to a gene; V was cut back by 0 bases and J by 7 bases. The DNA of the CDR3 is TGCGCCAGCAGCCAAGATAATCCAGCGGGGGACGGGGAGCTGTTTTTT. Its translation: CASSQDNPAGDGELFF.

V is TRBV19 and J is TRBJ1-3; D call uncertain. Germline CDR1 and CDR2: LNHDA and SQIVND (reference sequence). The CDR3 totals 14 residues. Trimming stripped 5 bases from V and 0 bases from J, with 8 bases between. CDR3 sequence reads: CASSDRSSGNTIYF. DNA for the CDR3: TGTGCCAGTAGTGACCGGAGCTCTGGAAACACCATATATTTT.

V gene TRBV11-2 combines with J gene TRBJ2-7; maybe TRBD1 (6 bases). Germline CDR1 SGHAT, CDR2 FQNNGV. V lost 5 bases and J 2 bases, leaving 19 bases between the germline ends. The CDR3 covers 16 residues. This chain's CDR3 is CASSLLQGIGPYEQYF. The CDR3 bases are TGTGCCAGCAGCCTCCTACAGGGAATTGGTCCCTACGAGCAGTACTTC.

This chain connects TRBV5-1 to TRBJ2-7; weak D call: TRBD1 (6 bases). This CDR3 has 15 residues. The germline CDR1 and CDR2 sequences are SGHRS and YFSETQ. Trimming removed 4 bases from V and 2 bases from J, with 16 bases in between. CDR3 DNA sequence: TGCGCCAGCAGCCCCTGGCAGGGGAGCGCCTACGAGCAGTACTTC. Protein product: CASSPWQGSAYEQYF.

The chain employs TRBV6-5 and TRBJ2-7; a weak D match, TRBD2 (6 bases). The V end was cut by 7 bases, the J end by 7 bases, with 20 bases between. Germline V gene lookup returns CDR1 MNHEY and CDR2 SVGAGI. The CDR3 is 14 amino acids. The CDR3 is CASNLVVGAGEQYF. The CDR3 DNA is TGTGCCAGCAACCTGGTCGTGGGCGCGGGGGAGCAGTACTTC.

The chain combines TRBV28 with TRBJ2-5; D unclear. The V end lost 3 bases, the J end lost 1 base, and 9 bases lay between the germline ends. Germline V gives CDR1 MDHEN, CDR2 SYDVKM. The CDR3 has 14 residues. This CDR3 is CASSFHNSQETQYF. The CDR3 DNA is TGTGCCAGCAGTTTCCATAACAGCCAAGAGACCCAGTACTTC. The full variable domain, completed using reference TRBV28 and TRBJ2-5, is DVKVTQSSRYLVKRTGEKVFLECVQDMDHENMFWYRQDPGLGLRLIYFSYDVKMKEKGDIPEGYSVSREKKERFSLILESASTNQTSMYLCASSFHNSQETQYFGPGTRLLVL.

The chain links TRBV5-1 to TRBJ2-5; a weak D match, TRBD1 (6 bases). The CDR3 consists of 15 residues. In germline, CDR1 is SGHRS, CDR2 YFSETQ. V lost 2 bases and J 4 bases, leaving 15 bases between the germline ends. The CDR3: CASSLHRERRETQYF. The CDR3 coding sequence is TGCGCCAGCAGCTTACACAGGGAGAGGAGAGAGACCCAGTACTTC. The whole variable domain, filled in from reference TRBV5-1 and TRBJ2-5, reads KAGVTQTPRYLIKTRGQQVTLSCSPISGHRSVSWYQQTPGQGLQFLFEYFSETQRNKGNFPGRFSGRQFSNSRSEMNVSTLELGDSALYLCASSLHRERRETQYFGPGTRLLVL.

This sequence joins TRBV27 and TRBJ2-7, with TRBD2 matching 11 bases. The germline V gene encodes CDR1 MNHEY and CDR2 SMNVEV (reference sequence). The CDR3 has 14 amino acids. Unmatched junction bases numbered 1, after V lost 4 bases and J lost 2 bases. The chain's CDR3 is CASSSSGRTYEQYF. In nucleotides, the CDR3 is TGTGCCAGCAGTTCTAGCGGGAGGACCTACGAGCAGTACTTC.

This clone has a handful of counts. V gene TRBV4-1 combines with J gene TRBJ2-7, with no clear D. Germline CDR1 and CDR2: MGHRA and YSYEKL. The CDR3 contains 15 residues. Trimming removed 4 bases at V and 2 bases at J, with 15 bases between. DNA for the CDR3: TGCGCCAGCAGCCCAAGAATAACGGGTCCCTACGAGCAGTACTTC. Its translation: CASSPRITGPYEQYF.

This sequence joins TRBV27 and TRBJ1-6, with TRBD1 as a possible D gene (5 bases). The germline gives CDR1 MNHEY, CDR2 SMNVEV (reference sequence). Trimming removed 3 bases at V and 8 bases at J, with 8 bases between. This CDR3 has 13 residues. The CDR3 loop is CASSFSRDSPLHF. In nucleotides, the CDR3 is TGTGCCAGCAGTTTCTCCAGGGATTCACCCCTCCACTTT.

V and J are TRBV18 and TRBJ1-2, with D uncertain. The CDR3 has 14 residues. V was trimmed by 3 bases and J by 4 bases, leaving 12 bases between them. CDR1 is KGHSH, CDR2 LQKENI, per germline. For the CDR3, the DNA is TGTGCCAGCTCACCCACGAGGGAAGGCTATGGCTACACCTTC. Translated, it gives CASSPTREGYGYTF. Looking up the rest from reference TRBV18 and TRBJ1-2 gives the full variable domain: NAGVMQNPRHLVRRRGQEARLRCSPMKGHSHVYWYRQLPEEGLKFMVYLQKENIIDESGMPKERFSAEFPKEGPSILRIQQVVRGDSAAYFCASSPTREGYGYTFGSGTRLTVV.